This T cell receptor (beta chain) was documented in a study of T-cell reconstitution after alpha-beta-depleted transplantation in children (dated by TCRdb to about 2016). Describing the broader study: Using TCR repertoire profiling, the study followed T-cell immune reconstitution in a quantitative way in children after TCRalphabeta/CD19-depleted allogeneic hematopoietic cell transplantation. What the work shows at the level of the full study, not this receptor alone: The apparently early recovery of alphabetaT-cell counts about two months after transplant reportedly depended on only several hundred rapidly expanded clones that came from non-depleted graft cells. The high TCRbeta diversity at day 60 in some patients was ascribed to recipient T cells and intrathymic progenitors that had survived conditioning. Over the following months the frequencies of hyperexpanded clones went down, and after one year T-cell counts and TCRbeta diversity were mostly credited to newly produced T cells.

The library was obtained by PCR. This sample was sequenced with an Illumina HiSeq 2500. To normalize quantification of the TCRbeta repertoire, the TCR libraries were built with molecular barcoding that relied on unique molecular identifiers. TCRdb passed the public sequencing reads through fastp at Q25 and MiXCR, retaining productive beta sequences. Entries that share a CDR3 protein sequence are merged under the most common genes and DNA. The sample records some 550,000 distinct CDR3 sequences, under 30% of which are singletons. Jointly, the top ten make up around 14% of the sample. With regard to this clonotype: Its antigen is unknown. Base quality data are lacking; no much larger clone is found one base away.

Its CDR3 holds 15 amino acids, cysteine through phenylalanine. The entry retains the CDR3 DNA only, 45 bases that are in frame from base 1. The germline V gene supplies CDR1 SGHRS and CDR2 YFSETQ. The trim is 7 bases for V and 3 bases for J, with a gap of 19 bases between the germline ends. The treatment or condition label on this specimen signifies: allogeneic hematopoietic cell transplantation with graft depleted of TCRalphabeta T cells and CD19 B cells. TCRalphabeta/CD19-depleted allogeneic hematopoietic cell grafts were given to the transplant recipients, all of whom were children. This TCR derives from a boy younger than two who had a stem cell transplant for acute myeloid leukemia, so the T cells may come from the graft donor. The sequence joins TRBV5-1 to TRBJ2-5, with no D gene named confidently. The sample consisted of PBMCs, mostly from graft donor cells, taken 360 days after TCRalphabeta/CD19-depleted stem cell transplant. The bases read TGCGCCAGCGGGGAAGGGAAGGGTAAAGAAGAGACCCAGTACTTC. This codes for CASGEGKGKEETQYF.